These T cell receptor beta chains were read from a single sample in a study of T cell responses to AZD1222 COVID-19 vaccine. Assay used: immunoSEQ multiplex PCR; TCRdb lists only in-frame clones, some missing. The table has about 130,000 clones, approximately 94% seen once. This specimen consisted of peripheral blood, obtained on day 0 of AZD1222 vaccination. These receptors were taken from an adult in good health. Both conserved end residues are part of each CDR3. A D gene is named only where the DNA matches it firmly. Clone size, where shown, is once, few, many, or a class for clones that have expanded.

v_gene	j_gene	abundance	d_gene	CDR3nt	CDR3aa
TRBV29-1	TRBJ2-7	NA	NA	TGCAGCGTTGGTTACGGGATGTACGAGCAGTACTTC	CSVGYGMYEQYF
TRBV19	TRBJ1-5	NA	NA	TGTGCCAGCCGAACAGGATCTTGGAATCAGCCCCAGCATTTT	CASRTGSWNQPQHF
TRBV21-1	TRBJ1-2	once	NA	TGTGCCAGCAGCATAGGAGGGGGGAAAGTCTACTATGGCTACACCTTC	CASSIGGGKVYYGYTF
TRBV6-5	TRBJ1-1	NA	TRBD1	TGTGCCAGCAGTCGGGACAGGGGAAACACTGAAGCTTTCTTT	CASSRDRGNTEAFF
TRBV4-1	TRBJ2-2	NA	TRBD2	TGCGCCAGCAGCCTCCGGACTAGCGGGAACACCGGGGAGCTGTTTTTT	CASSLRTSGNTGELFF
TRBV15	TRBJ2-7	NA	NA	TGTGCTACAGGAGGGGCAGACTCCTACGAGCAGTACTTC	CATGGADSYEQYF
TRBV4-2	TRBJ1-3	NA	NA	TGTGCCAGCAGCCAAGAATGGAGGGGGGGCTCTGGAAACACCATATATTTT	CASSQEWRGGSGNTIYF
TRBV5-1	TRBJ2-7	NA	NA	TGCGCCAGCAGCTTGGAGGTGGGCTACGAGCAGTACTTC	CASSLEVGYEQYF
TRBV18	TRBJ2-1	NA	NA	TGTGCCAGCTCACCACTACGACGGGGGAAGGGGGGGTTATACAATGAGCAGTTCTTC	CASSPLRRGKGGLYNEQFF
TRBV7-9	TRBJ2-7	NA	TRBD1	TGTGCCAGCAGCTTAGGGACAGGGTACTACGAGCAGTACTTC	CASSLGTGYYEQYF
TRBV7-2	TRBJ2-7	NA	TRBD2	TGTGCCAGCCGCCATAGCCGGCTAGCGGGAGGCCCCCAAGGAGAGCAGTACTTC	CASRHSRLAGGPQGEQYF
TRBV7-2	TRBJ2-7	NA	NA	TGTGCCAGCAGCCCCGGACGGACCTACGAGCAGTACTTC	CASSPGRTYEQYF
TRBV6-5	TRBJ2-3	NA	NA	TGTGCCAGCAGCGACACGGGGGCGGGCACAGATACGCAGTATTTT	CASSDTGAGTDTQYF
TRBV10-3	TRBJ1-4	once	NA	TGTGCCATCAGTGAGTCGCCCGTAGCTTTCCGGGGCTCCTCTGAAAAACTGTTTTTT	CAISESPVAFRGSSEKLFF
TRBV28	TRBJ2-2	NA	TRBD2	TGTGCCAGCAGTCCACTCGGGACTAGCGGGAGTAACACCGGGGAGCTGTTTTTT	CASSPLGTSGSNTGELFF
TRBV10-3	TRBJ2-7	once	TRBD2	TGTGCCATCAGTGAGCAGCGGGAATCTAACGAGCAGTACTTC	CAISEQRESNEQYF
TRBV19	TRBJ1-1	NA	NA	TGTGCCAGTATGGGATTAACTGAAGCTTTCTTT	CASMGLTEAFF
TRBV25-1	TRBJ2-1	NA	TRBD2	TGTGCCAGCAGTGTCACTGAAGGGCTAGCGGGAGGGCCAGATGAGCAGTTCTTC	CASSVTEGLAGGPDEQFF
TRBV19	TRBJ2-1	NA	TRBD1	TGTGCCAGTAGTATCAGGGGGTCCTACAATGAGCAGTTCTTC	CASSIRGSYNEQFF
TRBV11-2	TRBJ2-2	NA	TRBD1	TGTGCCAGCAGCTTGCCATTTCGCCGGGACAGGGAGAACACCGGGGAGCTGTTTTTT	CASSLPFRRDRENTGELFF